This is a list of T cell receptor beta chains from one sample in a study of T cells in Graves' hyperthyroidism and ophthalmopathy. From the multiplex PCR reads, TCRdb called clonotypes with MiXCR, one entry per CDR3 protein. In the table there are about 360,000 distinct CDR3 sequences, roughly an eighth of which are singletons. The sample taken for sequencing was blood. The receptor set was obtained from a woman aged 18-35 years with Graves' hyperthyroidism. Both conserved end residues are part of each CDR3. D genes are given only for firm matches. Only part of the rows carry a size: once, few, many, or a class if the clone is expanded.

cdr3_nt,cdr3_aa,j_call,d_call,v_call,clone_size
TGTGCCAGCACCCCGGGGGAGGAGACTGAAGCTTTCTTT,CASTPGEETEAFF,TRBJ1-1,.,TRBV12-3/TRBV12-4,many
TGTGCCAGTAGAGACCGTCGAGGGGAAAAACTGTTTTTT,CASRDRRGEKLFF,TRBJ1-4,.,TRBV19,.
TGTGCCAGCAGCTTAGAAGGTAGCGGGAGGGCGAGGGATGAGCAGTTCTTC,CASSLEGSGRARDEQFF,TRBJ2-1,TRBD2,TRBV7-2,many
TGTGCCATCAGTGGGCGAGGGACTAGAGAAGAGACCCAGTACTTC,CAISGRGTREETQYF,TRBJ2-5,TRBD2,TRBV10-3,many
TGTGCCAGCAATGGCCCTCGACCTAGGAACGACGAGCAGTACTTC,CASNGPRPRNDEQYF,TRBJ2-7,.,TRBV28,many
TGTGCCAGCGGTTTAGAGGGGGGAAACACTGAAGCTTTCTTT,CASGLEGGNTEAFF,TRBJ1-1,.,TRBV12-3/TRBV12-4,few
TGTGCCAGCAGGAGGGGCGCGGATGGCTACACCTTC,CASRRGADGYTF,TRBJ1-2,.,TRBV2,many
TGTGCCAGCTCACCCGAATGGGACTACATGAACACTGAAGCTTTCTTT,CASSPEWDYMNTEAFF,TRBJ1-1,.,TRBV18,many
TGTGCCACCAGCCCAGAGGGCTACGTGCAGTACTTC,CATSPEGYVQYF,TRBJ2-7,.,TRBV24-1,few
TGCAGCGTTGTGATGGGGTTTCAGCGCACAGATACGCAGTATTTT,CSVVMGFQRTDTQYF,TRBJ2-3,.,TRBV29-1,.
TGTGCCAGCAGTTCCTCCGAAAGTGGGCCCTACGAGCAGTACTTC,CASSSSESGPYEQYF,TRBJ2-7,.,TRBV12-3/TRBV12-4,many
TGTGCCGGGAATCGGGACAGCAGCTCCTATAATTCACCCCTCCACTTT,CAGNRDSSSYNSPLHF,TRBJ1-6,TRBD1,TRBV2,few
TGTGCCAGTAGTATAGATAAGTCCTGGCGGGGGGTTGATGAGCAGTTCTTC,CASSIDKSWRGVDEQFF,TRBJ2-1,TRBD2,TRBV19,many
TGTGCCAGCAGCCAAGCAGGTACAACTAATGAAAAACTGTTTTTT,CASSQAGTTNEKLFF,TRBJ1-4,.,TRBV3-1,many
TGTGCCAGCAGTTACCAGCGGTTCGAGGGAACCGGGGAGCTGTTTTTT,CASSYQRFEGTGELFF,TRBJ2-2,.,TRBV6-5,many
TGTGCCAGCACCCCAGGGGAAGGGATGAACACTGAAGCTTTCTTT,CASTPGEGMNTEAFF,TRBJ1-1,.,TRBV5-6,many
TGTGCCACCATCTCGACAGGGTCCAGGGAGCTGTTTTTT,CATISTGSRELFF,TRBJ2-2,TRBD1,TRBV2,many
TGTGCCAGCAGTTTAGCCGGGGCCAGGATGTTTTTT,CASSLAGARMFF,TRBJ1-4,.,TRBV12-3/TRBV12-4,.
TGTGCCAGCAAATCGGGTGGGGTCTACGAGCAGTACTTC,CASKSGGVYEQYF,TRBJ2-7,.,TRBV27,many
TGTGCCAGCAGTGGTCCCGCTGGGGCCAACGTCCTGACTTTC,CASSGPAGANVLTF,TRBJ2-6,.,TRBV2,many
TGCAGTGCCCGGGACAATCAGCCCCAGCATTTT,CSARDNQPQHF,TRBJ1-5,.,TRBV20-1,.
TGTGCCAGCAGGGTCCAGGGACAGCTCCATCAGCCCCAGCATTTT,CASRVQGQLHQPQHF,TRBJ1-5,TRBD1,TRBV6-1,many
TGTGCCAGCTCACCACTTAAGGGGTCAACCTACAATGAGCAGTTCTTC,CASSPLKGSTYNEQFF,TRBJ2-1,.,TRBV18,many
TGCAGTGCCCACTGGGACTCCAAATTAGAGATAGAGACCCAGTACTTC,CSAHWDSKLEIETQYF,TRBJ2-5,.,TRBV20-1,many
TGCAGTGCCCCTAGAAGGACTGGGGCCAACGTCCTGACTTTC,CSAPRRTGANVLTF,TRBJ2-6,.,TRBV20-1,many
TGTGCCAGCAGCCAAGGGTGGAGGGTCGAGCAGTACTTC,CASSQGWRVEQYF,TRBJ2-7,.,TRBV14,few
TGTGCCAGCAGCTTAGTCAGGCTAGCGGGGGGGCTAAATGAGCAGTTCTTC,CASSLVRLAGGLNEQFF,TRBJ2-1,TRBD2,TRBV7-2,many
TGTGCCAGCAGCTTAAGGTGGCTAGCGGGAGTATCAGGGGCCAACGTCCTGACTTTC,CASSLRWLAGVSGANVLTF,TRBJ2-6,TRBD2,TRBV7-2,many
TGTGCCAGCTCCGATATCAACAGGGGGGGACTAGCCAAAAACATTCAGTACTTC,CASSDINRGGLAKNIQYF,TRBJ2-4,.,TRBV6-2/TRBV6-3,.
TGTACCAGCACCAAGCCTGAGGCCGGTGGCCCCGGGGAGCTGTTTTTT,CTSTKPEAGGPGELFF,TRBJ2-2,.,TRBV6-1,.
TGCAGTGCAAGCGCGGGACACCTCTCTCACGAGCAGTACTTC,CSASAGHLSHEQYF,TRBJ2-7,.,TRBV20-1,many
TGTGCCACGGCCGGGACTAGTGCCGATACGCAGTATTTT,CATAGTSADTQYF,TRBJ2-3,TRBD2,TRBV6-1,few
TGTGCCACCAAACTACAGGGAACGGCCGAGCAGTACTTC,CATKLQGTAEQYF,TRBJ2-7,.,TRBV11-2,many
TGTGCCAGCAGCTTAGCTAGCGGAGACACACATACGCAGTATTTT,CASSLASGDTHTQYF,TRBJ2-3,.,TRBV7-2,many
TGCAGTGCTAGAGATCTTACCCTCGGGCCTACCTACGAGCAGTACTTC,CSARDLTLGPTYEQYF,TRBJ2-7,.,TRBV20-1,.
TGTGCCAGCAGCTTAGAGCGGGGGGCCCCAGATACGCAGTATTTT,CASSLERGAPDTQYF,TRBJ2-3,TRBD2,TRBV11-2,.
TGTGCCACCAGTGAGACAGGGGGCAATCAGCCCCAGCATTTT,CATSETGGNQPQHF,TRBJ1-5,TRBD1,TRBV24-1,many
TGTGCCAGCTCACCACCTCCGGGACGCCAAGCGGATACGCAGTATTTT,CASSPPPGRQADTQYF,TRBJ2-3,.,TRBV18,many
TGTGCCAGCAGCTTGATTGACCGGGGGGGGGAGCAGTACTTC,CASSLIDRGGEQYF,TRBJ2-7,TRBD2,TRBV13,many
TGCAGCGTGGGTAGGGGCGGGATAGGGAATGAGCAGTTCTTC,CSVGRGGIGNEQFF,TRBJ2-1,.,TRBV29-1,many
TGTGCCAGCAGCCAAGGTATCGGCAGCAATCAGCCCCAGCATTTT,CASSQGIGSNQPQHF,TRBJ1-5,.,TRBV3-1,many
TGCGCCAGCAGCTTGGCCCAGGGACAGGGTGCGGGAGAGACCCAGTACTTC,CASSLAQGQGAGETQYF,TRBJ2-5,TRBD1,TRBV5-1,few
TGTGCCAGCAGCACTCAAGCAGGCTCTGGAAACACCATATATTTT,CASSTQAGSGNTIYF,TRBJ1-3,.,TRBV7-2,.
TGTGCCAGCAGCCAAGCCGACAGGGAGAACACTGAAGCTTTCTTT,CASSQADRENTEAFF,TRBJ1-1,TRBD1,TRBV4-2,.
TGTGCCAGCAGCTTATCCGGGACATACGACTATGGCTACACCTTC,CASSLSGTYDYGYTF,TRBJ1-2,.,TRBV13,many
TGTGCCAGCAGAACAGGGGGCGCGGGGCGGGAGACCCAGTACTTC,CASRTGGAGRETQYF,TRBJ2-5,TRBD1,TRBV28,few
TGCAGTGTCCCCACTCTTCGGACGTCCAAAAACATTCAGTACTTC,CSVPTLRTSKNIQYF,TRBJ2-4,.,TRBV20-1,many
TGTGCCAGCAGCCCCCGGACTACAACGAACACCGGGGAGCTGTTTTTT,CASSPRTTTNTGELFF,TRBJ2-2,.,TRBV9,.
TGTGCCAGCAGTCCCGAAGGATCGCGGACCCACGAGCAGTACTTC,CASSPEGSRTHEQYF,TRBJ2-7,.,TRBV6-2/TRBV6-3,many
TGTGCCAGTAGAGACAGATACACCTTCTCTGGAAACACCATATATTTT,CASRDRYTFSGNTIYF,TRBJ1-3,.,TRBV19,.
TGCGCCAGCAGCTTGGATCGTGAGGGTGATACGCAGTATTTT,CASSLDREGDTQYF,TRBJ2-3,.,TRBV5-1,many
TGTGCTAGTGCCCCCGCCAATGTAGGCCCTAATGAGCAGTTCTTC,CASAPANVGPNEQFF,TRBJ2-1,.,TRBV12-5,.
TGCAGTGCTACCGACCACCAGCGAACCTACGAGCAGTACTTC,CSATDHQRTYEQYF,TRBJ2-7,.,TRBV20-1,many
TGTGCCAGCAGTATCCCAGACTACGAGCAGTACTTC,CASSIPDYEQYF,TRBJ2-7,.,TRBV28,many
TGTGCCAGCAGCGGACGACAGGGGGCTCGTACCGGGGAGCTGTTTTTT,CASSGRQGARTGELFF,TRBJ2-2,TRBD1,TRBV7-9,few
TGCGCCAGCAGCCAAGCCAATTTGAACACTGAAGCTTTCTTT,CASSQANLNTEAFF,TRBJ1-1,.,TRBV4-3,many
TGTGCCAGCAGCTACTTACGCGTCTCGGTTGACGAGCAGTTCTTC,CASSYLRVSVDEQFF,TRBJ2-1,.,TRBV5-6,many
TGTGCCAGCACCCCCCGGGCAGGAAGCACAGATACGCAGTATTTT,CASTPRAGSTDTQYF,TRBJ2-3,.,TRBV6-1,many
TGTGCCATCAGTGAACAGGGGGGAGTGGCAGATACGCAGTATTTT,CAISEQGGVADTQYF,TRBJ2-3,TRBD1,TRBV10-3,.